This TCR beta chain was retrieved from a study of blood T cell repertoires in COVID-19 (dated by TCRdb to between 2020 and 2021). About the study as a whole: The collaborator samples originated in the United States, Italy and Spain and spanned the acute and convalescent phases of COVID-19. The prospective study material was composed of cDNA or gDNA derived from T cells, B-cell-depleted T cells, or PBMCs. The dataset comprised deeply sampled blood TCRbeta repertoires from subjects exposed to, actively infected with, or recovered from COVID-19. The repertoires were made available in a free public database intended to serve as a resource for research on the immune response to SARS-CoV-2. The samples were drawn from the first 160 participants of the ongoing ImmuneRACE study and from some 1,300 subjects provided by 6 global collaborators. A de-identified subject ID, COVID-19 status, age in years and sex were almost always included in the sample metadata. Where available, HLA class I and class II types were taken from metadata supplied by the sample provider and were not determined by assay-based typing. The investigation overall reported the following: The amount of clinical and demographic metadata varied by source and participant and was provided uncurated.

TCRbeta CDR3 regions were amplified from genomic DNA by means of the immunoSEQ Assay, a bias-controlled multiplex PCR. In the authors' own workflow: Nucleated cell counts per sample were estimated from amplification of reference gene primers within the assay. Sequence reads were collapsed and filtered to measure the absolute abundance of every unique TCRbeta CDR3 rearrangement. For each sample, productive Simpson clonality was calculated by taking the square root of Simpson's diversity index across productive rearrangements. In TCRdb, the immuneACCESS table is reduced to in-frame sequences with V and J assigned. These tables do not hold every clone; where another copy was compared, an unresolved V gene accounts for under half, and the others remain unexplained. D and trimming were read from the DNA, whereas the V and J calls and clone size are those reported in that table. The sample profile shows about 80,000 clones; approximately 90% of them were found once. Of the sample, around 8% is held by the ten largest clones.

In regard to this clone: The specificity of this receptor is unknown. Base-call qualities are not available, and no considerably larger clone is one nucleotide away.

The CDR3 goes from the cysteine to the phenylalanine over 15 residues. Kept here is only the CDR3 DNA, which spans 45 bases and is read in frame from base 1. CDR1 is given as SEHNR and CDR2 as FQNEAQ, both from the germline V gene (reference sequence). Germline trimming amounts to 6 bases on V and 4 bases on J, with 10 as the count of junction bases outside the gene matches. Whole blood was collected in K2EDTA tubes by collaborating institutions according to the institutions' own protocols. For TCRbeta analysis, collaborators shipped samples as frozen whole blood, isolated PBMCs, or DNA extracted from either of those sample types.

The chain joins TRBV7-9 to TRBJ2-3; 7 nucleotides in the junction match TRBD2. The TCR comes from a young man with acute or convalescent COVID-19. Sequencing was done on a sample of peripheral blood. For the CDR3, the sequence is CASSLLRGRPDTQYF. The DNA sequence reads TGTGCCAGCAGTCTGTTACGCGGGAGACCAGATACGCAGTATTTT. The reference TRBV7-9 and TRBJ2-3 proteins fill in what lies around the CDR3, so the full variable domain reads DTGVSQNPRHKITKRGQNVTFRCDPISEHNRLYWYRQTLGQGPEFLTYFQNEAQLEKSRLLSDRFSAERPKGSFSTLEIQRTEQGDSAMYLCASSLLRGRPDTQYFGPGTRLTVL.